A single sample is the source of the 29 T cell receptor beta chains below, sequenced in a study of blood T cell repertoires in COVID-19. Sequenced by immunoSEQ multiplex PCR; TCRdb stores in-frame clones only, minus some. Seen here are about 87,000 clones, around 85% observed once, and the top ten hold approximately 3%. What was sequenced was peripheral blood. These receptors were obtained from a woman of 80 years or more with COVID-19, enrolled during active disease.

This chain links TRBV5-1 with TRBJ2-5, with TRBD2 identical over 8 bases. Trimming removed 3 bases from V and 4 bases from J; junction bases left unmatched: 11. The CDR3 covers 16 residues. Germline V gene data show CDR1 as SGHRS and CDR2 as YFSETQ. CDR3 in amino acids: CASSSYQAGAGETQYF. The CDR3, as DNA: TGCGCCAGCAGCTCTTACCAAGCGGGGGCGGGAGAGACCCAGTACTTC.

The chain is built from TRBV19 and TRBJ1-3; D ambiguous. V was trimmed by 8 bases and J by 0 bases, leaving 5 bases between them. The CDR3 is 12 amino acids. Germline assignment: CDR1 LNHDA and CDR2 SQIVND (reference sequence). The DNA for the CDR3 is TGTGCCAGTGAGCTCTCTGGAAACACCATATATTTT. It translates to CASELSGNTIYF.

Points on this clone: The sample has other DNA sequences that encode this CDR3 too. The rearrangement links TRBV30 to TRBJ2-3; no clear D. This CDR3 spans 13 amino acids. Germline values: CDR1 GTSNPN, CDR2 SVGIG (reference sequence). Trimming left V 2 bases short and J 0 bases short, with 6 bases between. CDR3 DNA: TGTGCCTGGAGTTACGGGAGCACAGATACGCAGTATTTT. Its translation: CAWSYGSTDTQYF.

The rearrangement uses TRBV9 and TRBJ2-1; the match to TRBD1 covers 8 bases. The V and J ends lost 4 bases and 4 bases, in that order; junction bases with no gene match: 10. This CDR3 is built from 16 residues. Per the germline V gene, CDR1 is SGDLS and CDR2 is YYNGEE. The CDR3 sequence is CASSLFSGQEYNEQFF. The DNA of the CDR3 is TGTGCCAGCAGCCTCTTTTCGGGACAGGAATACAATGAGCAGTTCTTC. Drawing the rest from reference TRBV9 and TRBJ2-1, the complete variable domain is DSGVTQTPKHLITATGQRVTLRCSPRSGDLSVYWYQQSLDQGLQFLIQYYNGEERAKGNILERFSAQQFPDLHSELNLSSLELGDSALYFCASSLFSGQEYNEQFFGPGTRLTVL.

The rearrangement uses TRBV2 and TRBJ2-2; TRBD1 matches at 11 bases. Germline-derived CDR1 and CDR2 are SNHLY and FYNNEI. This CDR3 contains 14 residues. V shed 4 bases and J 6 bases; nucleotides not matched to a gene: 1. CDR3 nucleotide sequence: TGTGCCAGCAGTGGGACAGGGGGCCCCGGGGAGCTGTTTTTT. This translates into CASSGTGGPGELFF.

J is TRBJ2-1 and V is TRBV4-2; no clear D gene. Germline lookup yields CDR1 LGHNA and CDR2 YNFKEQ. The CDR3 sequence is 16 residues long. Trimming took off 0 bases at V and 2 bases at J, with 11 bases between the two ends. The CDR3 nucleotides read TGTGCCAGCAGCCAAGAATTCTATAGCACCTACAATGAGCAGTTCTTC. It codes for CASSQEFYSTYNEQFF.

The V gene is TRBV29-1, the J gene TRBJ2-6, with 7 bases matching TRBD1. The germline V gene encodes CDR1 SQVTM and CDR2 ANQGSEA. This CDR3 is 13 amino acids long. The V and J ends lost 4 bases and 5 bases, in that order; junction bases with no gene match: 2. CDR3: CSVAGGWANVLTF. The CDR3 coding sequence is TGCAGCGTTGCAGGGGGATGGGCCAACGTCCTGACTTTC.

The rearrangement joins TRBV3-1 (or the pseudogene TRBV3-2) to TRBJ2-1, with D possibly being TRBD2 (8 bases). The CDR3 has 14 residues. Germline assignment: CDR1 LGHDT and CDR2 YNNKEL (reference sequence). The ends were cut back, 5 bases at V and 6 bases at J, with 14 bases in the middle. The CDR3 DNA reads as TGTGCCAGCAGCGGGACAGCGGGGGCCAATGAGCAGTTCTTC. Encoded protein: CASSGTAGANEQFF.

The V and J genes are TRBV3-1 (or the pseudogene TRBV3-2) and TRBJ2-7; TRBD2 is a possible D gene (5 bases). V lost 1 base and J lost 0, with 10 bases in between. The V gene's germline CDR1 is LGHDT and CDR2 YNNKEL (reference sequence). The CDR3 is 15 amino acids. The DNA for the CDR3 is TGTGCCAGCAGCCAAGGCCTAGCTAGCTCCTACGAGCAGTACTTC. Residues: CASSQGLASSYEQYF.

The rearrangement uses TRBV27 and TRBJ1-2, with TRBD1 as a possible D gene (5 bases). There are 15 residues in the CDR3. Trimming took 2 bases from V and 6 from J, leaving 16 bases between them. Germline CDR1 and CDR2: MNHEY and SMNVEV (reference sequence). CDR3 nucleotides: TGTGCCAGCAGTTTAACCCAGGGAAGGGCGCATGGCTACACCTTC. This sequence encodes CASSLTQGRAHGYTF.

The V call is TRBV18, the J call TRBJ2-2, with TRBD2 as a possible D gene (5 bases). V lost 6 bases, J lost 0 bases, and 17 bases lay in between. Germline values: CDR1 KGHSH, CDR2 LQKENI. This CDR3 contains 17 residues. CDR3 sequence (DNA): TGTGCCAGCTCTCCCCTGGGAGCGGCAGCGAACACCGGGGAGCTGTTTTTT. Amino acids: CASSPLGAAANTGELFF.

V is TRBV19 and J is TRBJ1-2; 8 bases agree with TRBD1. V shed 1 base and J 6 bases; nucleotides not matched to a gene: 7. The length of the CDR3 is 15 residues. Germline CDR1 and CDR2: LNHDA and SQIVND (reference sequence). In DNA, the CDR3 is TGTGCCAGTAGTATAGTTGGCAGGGGGCTTAATGGCTACACCTTC. Its translation is CASSIVGRGLNGYTF.

This clone was seen a single time. The J gene is TRBJ2-2, the V gene TRBV19, with TRBD2 matching over 7 bases. V dropped 3 bases and J dropped 4; count of bases not matched to a gene: 5. Germline CDR1 LNHDA, CDR2 SQIVND (reference sequence). This CDR3 has 15 residues. CDR3 bases: TGTGCCAGTAGTATTTGGGGACTAATCACCGGGGAGCTGTTTTTT. It encodes CASSIWGLITGELFF.

The rearrangement joins TRBV30 to TRBJ2-1, with a possible D match to TRBD2 (6 bases). The ends were cut back, 1 base at V and 8 bases at J, with 15 bases in the middle. Germline assignment: CDR1 GTSNPN and CDR2 SVGIG (reference sequence). The CDR3 runs 14 residues. The CDR3 DNA reads as TGTGCCTGGAGTGGATGGGGGAGGAACCATGAGCAGTTCTTC. Translated, it gives CAWSGWGRNHEQFF.

The CDR3 nucleotides read TGTGCCAGCAGCTTAAGAGGGGACAGGGCGAACTATGGCTACACCTTC. This encodes CASSLRGDRANYGYTF. The chain employs TRBV7-3 and TRBJ1-2; 9 nucleotides agree with TRBD1. The V gene's germline CDR1 is SGHTA and CDR2 FQGTGA. The CDR3 is made up of 16 amino acids. The junction had 5 bases not matched to a gene; V was cut back by 1 base and J by 2 bases.

The V and J genes are TRBV12-5 and TRBJ2-2; D ambiguous. Germline V gives CDR1 LGHNT, CDR2 FRNRAP. The V end lost 0 bases, the J end lost 7 bases, and 9 bases lay between the germline ends. The CDR3 contains 14 residues. This chain's CDR3 is CASGLVGSFGELFF. The DNA of the CDR3 is TGTGCTAGTGGTTTGGTTGGTAGTTTCGGGGAGCTGTTTTTT.

This clone was counted a single time. The chain combines TRBV27 with TRBJ2-1; TRBD1 aligns across 9 bases. The CDR3 has 15 residues. Germline loops: CDR1 MNHEY, CDR2 SMNVEV (reference sequence). With V trimmed by 2 bases and J by 6 bases, 5 bases remained unmatched. DNA for the CDR3: TGTGCCAGCAGTTTACGAGGACAGGGGTTCAATGAGCAGTTCTTC. Its protein product is CASSLRGQGFNEQFF.

This chain links TRBV6-2 or TRBV6-3 with TRBJ2-3, with 11 bases identical to TRBD2. V was pared by 2 bases and J by 8 bases, with 6 bases of the junction left unmatched. The CDR3 totals 15 residues. In germline, CDR1 is MNHEY, CDR2 SVGEGT. The CDR3 DNA sequence: TGTGCCAGCAGTTACGGCCTAGCGGGGGGTCTTACGCAGTATTTT. This gives the protein CASSYGLAGGLTQYF.

CDR3 nucleotide sequence: TGTGCCAGTAAAAACTATGGCTACACCTTC. Amino acids: CASKNYGYTF. This sequence joins TRBV25-1 and TRBJ1-2, with no clear D. The V end was cut by 9 bases, the J end by 2 bases, with 4 bases between. The CDR3 has 10 amino acids. In germline, CDR1 is MGHDK, CDR2 SYGVNS.

The J gene is TRBJ2-1, the V gene TRBV7-3; no clear D gene. Between the trimmed V and J ends, which lost 5 bases and 5 bases, there was a span of 10 bases. The CDR3 has 13 amino acids. Germline V gene lookup returns CDR1 SGHTA and CDR2 FQGTGA. CDR3 coding DNA: TGTGCCAGCAGCCCGATTCAGGACAATGAGCAGTTCTTC. Translated, it gives CASSPIQDNEQFF.

V and J are TRBV6-5 and TRBJ2-7, with 9 bases fitting TRBD1. CDR3 size: 14 residues. With V trimmed by 10 bases and J by 4 bases, 11 bases remained unmatched. Germline lookup yields CDR1 MNHEY and CDR2 SVGAGI. For the CDR3, the DNA is TGTGCCACCGATATTCCGGGACAGGGATACGAGCAGTACTTC. Translation gives CATDIPGQGYEQYF.

This clone was seen a single time. The rearrangement uses TRBV9 and TRBJ2-7, with 16 bases fitting TRBD2. There are 19 residues in the CDR3. Germline V gives CDR1 SGDLS, CDR2 YYNGEE. Losses at the gene ends were 4 bases for V and 6 bases for J; bases not matched to a gene: 16. CDR3 DNA sequence: TGTGCCAGCAGCCCATTGGGGACTAGCGGGGGGGCCTTTATCTCCGAGCAGTACTTC. It translates to CASSPLGTSGGAFISEQYF.

The DNA of the CDR3 is TGCAGTGCTTGGAGGGGCGGGGAGCTGTTTTTT. This sequence encodes CSAWRGGELFF. The V and J genes are TRBV20-1 and TRBJ2-2; TRBD2 is a possible D gene (6 bases). Germline V lookup: CDR1 DFQATT, CDR2 SNEGSKA (reference sequence). The CDR3 is 11 amino acids. V shed 5 bases and J shed 7 bases, with 8 bases lying between them.

The V gene is TRBV28, the J gene TRBJ2-7; 10 positions match TRBD2. Germline values: CDR1 MDHEN, CDR2 SYDVKM. This CDR3 region has 15 residues. With 8 bases clipped from V and 2 bases from J, the junction kept 9 bases outside the gene matches. The CDR3 loop reads CASFDSGRIPYEQYF. The CDR3, as DNA: TGTGCCAGCTTCGATAGCGGGAGGATCCCCTACGAGCAGTACTTC.

This clone was seen a handful of times. The rearrangement uses TRBV24-1 and TRBJ2-3; 9 positions match TRBD1. CDR3 length: 15 amino acids. CDR1 and CDR2 (germline): KGHDR, SFDVKD. The junction had 4 bases not matched to a gene; V was cut back by 4 bases and J by 3 bases. CDR3 sequence reads: CATSEGTGWTDTQYF. CDR3 coding DNA: TGTGCCACCAGTGAAGGGACAGGGTGGACAGATACGCAGTATTTT.

The V call is TRBV9, the J call TRBJ2-2, with D possibly being TRBD1 (5 bases). This CDR3 spans 14 amino acids. The V gene lost 5 bases and the J gene lost 7 bases, with 15 bases spanning the gap. CDR1 and CDR2 (germline): SGDLS, YYNGEE. The CDR3 DNA is TGTGCCAGCAGGCACGGACATAGGAACGGGGAGCTGTTTTTT. It yields the protein CASRHGHRNGELFF.

CDR3 sequence reads: CATSDPGTGAYEQYF. The CDR3 coding sequence is TGTGCCACCAGTGATCCTGGGACAGGGGCGTACGAGCAGTACTTC. The rearrangement joins TRBV24-1 to TRBJ2-7; 10 bases are shared with TRBD1. This CDR3 contains 15 residues. Germline V lookup: CDR1 KGHDR, CDR2 SFDVKD. The V segment lost 3 bases and the J segment 4 bases; nucleotides outside the gene matches: 5.

This chain connects TRBV18 to TRBJ1-2, with TRBD1 matching over 11 bases. Trimming at V came to 3 bases and at J to 2 bases, leaving 14 bases not matched to a gene. The CDR3 loop spans 19 amino acids. Germline CDR1 is KGHSH and CDR2 is LQKENI. CDR3 amino acids: CASSPGLRDRGESNYGYTF. CDR3 in DNA: TGTGCCAGCTCACCGGGCCTCCGGGACAGGGGGGAGTCGAACTATGGCTACACCTTC.

This clone showed up just a few times. V usage is TRBV27 and J usage is TRBJ1-4; a possible D gene is TRBD1 (6 bases). The CDR3 consists of 14 residues. CDR1 and CDR2 (germline): MNHEY, SMNVEV (reference sequence). Trimming left V 5 bases short and J 6 bases short, with 13 bases between. In DNA, the CDR3 is TGTGCCAGCAGTAAACAGGGTTTTCATGAAAAACTGTTTTTT. Protein: CASSKQGFHEKLFF.